These 15 T cell receptor beta chains share one sample of origin, sequenced in a study of T-cell memory formation after mild COVID-19. TCRdb reprocessed the 5' RACE reads via MiXCR and lists one record per CDR3 protein. The sample gives 89,000 or so distinct CDR3 sequences, roughly 12% of which show up once; roughly two fifths is in the top ten. The material sequenced was PBMCs or a T cell subset sorted from them (not recorded which). The receptors were gathered from a man younger than 35 who had mild COVID-19 (a few samples of this study predate the infection). Cell type and time point are not known.

The V call is TRBV2, the J call TRBJ1-5; TRBD1 agrees at 9 bases. This CDR3 comprises 15 residues. J was trimmed by 5 bases and V by 6 bases; bases with no gene match: 8. Germline CDR1 and CDR2: SNHLY and FYNNEI. CDR3 DNA sequence: TGTGCCAGCAGCGAACAGGGGGCGCGTGATCAGCCCCAGCATTTT. This sequence encodes CASSEQGARDQPQHF.

The chain links TRBV4-3 to TRBJ2-5, with 7 nucleotides matching TRBD1. Germline loops: CDR1 LGHNA, CDR2 YSLEER. The CDR3 sequence is 15 residues long. After removal of 4 bases from V and 5 bases from J, the junction contained 10 bases not matched to a gene. The CDR3 reads CASSPTDRVSETQYF. DNA of the CDR3: TGCGCCAGCAGCCCGACCGACAGGGTGTCGGAGACCCAGTACTTC.

This clonotype was detected only once. CDR3 DNA sequence: TGTGCCACCAGTCGAAGTAGCGTACAGGGTCTCTATGAGCAGTTCTTC. This sequence encodes CATSRSSVQGLYEQFF. This chain joins TRBV24-1 and TRBJ2-1; tentatively, D is TRBD1 (6 bases). CDR1 and CDR2 from the germline V gene are KGHDR and SFDVKD. The CDR3 extends over 16 amino acids. Deletions cut 6 bases from V and 8 bases from J, with 22 bases between.

In this sample, this clonotype turned up a few times. The chain uses TRBV19 and TRBJ2-7; D perhaps matches TRBD2 (6 bases). Trimming stripped 4 bases from V and 0 bases from J, with 13 bases between. Germline CDR1 is LNHDA and CDR2 is SQIVND (reference sequence). The CDR3 loop spans 15 amino acids. The CDR3 DNA follows: TGTGCCAGTAGTAGGGGGACTTCGAGCTCCTACGAGCAGTACTTC. This codes for CASSRGTSSSYEQYF.

The rearrangement links TRBV5-1 to TRBJ2-7; 8 bases match TRBD1. With 2 bases clipped from V and 0 bases from J, the junction kept 1 base outside the gene matches. The CDR3 covers 14 residues. Germline CDR1 reads SGHRS; CDR2 reads YFSETQ. The CDR3, as DNA: TGCGCCAGCAGCTTCGGGACAGGCTCCTACGAGCAGTACGTC. Translated: CASSFGTGSYEQYV.

This clonotype was recorded many times. The rearrangement links TRBV27 to TRBJ2-3; 10 bases agree with TRBD2. The germline V gene has CDR1 MNHEY and CDR2 SMNVEV (reference sequence). The CDR3 is made up of 16 amino acids. Trimming cost V 2 bases and J 6 bases; bases outside gene matches: 8. The CDR3 region is CASSLDPAGGPDTQYF. CDR3 sequence (DNA): TGTGCCAGCAGTTTAGACCCAGCGGGGGGGCCCGATACGCAGTATTTT.

The chain recombines TRBV20-1 with TRBJ2-7; the match to TRBD1 covers 9 bases. The length of the CDR3 is 14 residues. Germline CDR1 reads DFQATT; CDR2 reads SNEGSKA (reference sequence). The V and J ends lost 5 bases and 3 bases, in that order; junction bases with no gene match: 8. The CDR3 region has the DNA TGCAGTGCTCCGAGCCCGGACAGGGGCTACGAGCAGTACGTC. Its translation: CSAPSPDRGYEQYV.

This clonotype was counted only a few times. The chain recombines TRBV6-5 with TRBJ1-4; perhaps TRBD1 as D (5 bases). The V gene lost 0 bases and the J gene lost 4 bases, with 9 bases spanning the gap. The CDR3 loop spans 15 amino acids. Germline V gives CDR1 MNHEY, CDR2 SVGAGI. CDR3 DNA: TGTGCCAGCAGTTACTCCGGGAGGGGTAATGAAAAACTGTTTTTT. Its translation: CASSYSGRGNEKLFF.

There are a few counts of this clonotype. CDR3 DNA sequence: TGTGCCAGCAGTTATGCCTGGGACGGTAGTTCCTACGAGCAGTACTTC. It yields the protein CASSYAWDGSSYEQYF. The chain combines TRBV6-6 with TRBJ2-7, with D possibly being TRBD1 or TRBD2 (5 bases each). There are 16 residues in the CDR3. In germline, CDR1 is MNHNY, CDR2 SVGAGI (reference sequence). With 3 bases removed from V and 1 base from J, the gap between germline ends came to 16 bases.

This clonotype was counted only a few times. The chain couples TRBV10-2 to TRBJ2-2; no clear D. Trimming pared 5 bases from V and 8 bases from J, leaving 6 bases between. Germline values: CDR1 WSHSY, CDR2 SAAADI. The length of the CDR3 is 11 residues. The DNA for the CDR3 is TGCGCCAGCAGTTCCAATGGGGAGCTGTTTTTT. This gives the protein CASSSNGELFF.

This clonotype turned up a few times. The rearrangement uses TRBV6-6 and TRBJ1-5, with a possible D match to TRBD1 (5 bases). Germline V CDR1 and CDR2: MNHNY, SVGAGI (reference sequence). Deletions cut 2 bases from V and 2 bases from J, with 7 bases between. This CDR3 spans 14 amino acids. The CDR3 reads CASSYGGGNQPQHF. In DNA form, the CDR3 reads TGTGCCAGCAGTTACGGGGGTGGCAATCAGCCCCAGCATTTT.

This clonotype occurred once. V is TRBV20-1 and J is TRBJ2-3; TRBD2 matches 13 bases. The V segment lost 0 bases and the J segment 5 bases; nucleotides outside the gene matches: 2. In germline, CDR1 is DFQATT, CDR2 SNEGSKA (reference sequence). CDR3 size: 15 residues. The CDR3 DNA is TGCAGTGCTAGAGATGGGACTAGCGGGGAAGATACGCAGTATTTT. Protein product: CSARDGTSGEDTQYF.

The chain uses TRBV7-8 and TRBJ2-3; no clear D gene. Germline-derived CDR1 and CDR2 are SGHVS and FQNEAQ. V lost 5 bases to trimming and J lost 2 bases, with 8 bases between them. The length of the CDR3 is 13 residues. This CDR3 is CASSPRATDTQYF. CDR3 nucleotide sequence: TGTGCCAGCAGCCCCCGGGCCACAGATACGCAGTATTTT.

This chain connects TRBV25-1 to TRBJ2-7; 10 bases line up with TRBD2. The CDR3 has 16 residues. V lost 5 bases to trimming and J lost 5 bases; unmatched junction nucleotides: 12. CDR1 is MGHDK and CDR2 is SYGVNS in the germline V gene. The CDR3 bases are TGTGCCAGCAGTATGCCTGGGCTAGCGGGGGAACACGAGCAGTACTTC. Amino acids: CASSMPGLAGEHEQYF.

Only a few counts were recorded for this clonotype. The CDR3 DNA follows: TGTGCCAGCAGTTTATTTGCGACAGGGAACTACTATGGCTACACCTTC. Translation gives CASSLFATGNYYGYTF. The chain employs TRBV12-3 or TRBV12-4 and TRBJ1-2, with 7 bases fitting TRBD1. This CDR3 has 16 residues. The junction had 9 bases not matched to a gene; V was cut back by 2 bases and J by 3 bases.